The next 32 T cell receptor beta chains were all read from a single sample in a study of cytomegalovirus exposure and HLA in healthy donors (TCRdb year 2017). Libraries were made using the immunoSEQ multiplex PCR assay. The multiplex PCR relied on a mix of 60 forward primers for TCR Vbeta segments and 13 reverse primers for TCR Jbeta segments. The immuneACCESS repertoire file appears here via TCRdb, limited to in-frame rearrangements. These files lack a portion of the clones; in checked studies, under half of the deficit traces to unresolved V genes, and the cause of the others is not known. Here the sample has about 190,000 clones; roughly 80% occur a single time. The ten largest clones add up to nearly 2.5% of the sample. Sample: PBMCs. The receptors here all came from a male donor in good health and CMV-seronegative.

V is TRBV7-2 and J is TRBJ2-2; a possible D gene is TRBD2 (6 bases). The CDR3 has 14 amino acids. In germline, CDR1 is SGHTA, CDR2 FQGNSA. The germline V and J ends were trimmed by 5 bases and 4 bases, with 11 bases remaining between them. The CDR3 DNA reads TGTGCCAGCAGCCCTAGCGTTGCCACCGGGGAGCTGTTTTTT. Residues: CASSPSVATGELFF.

The chain carries TRBV5-4 and TRBJ2-7, with D hard to call. Per germline, CDR1 SGHNT and CDR2 YYREEE (reference sequence). V was shortened by 3 bases and J by 1 base, with 8 bases between the two germline ends. This CDR3 comprises 13 residues. CDR3 amino acids: CASSSDTSYEQYF. CDR3 in DNA: TGTGCCAGCAGCTCTGACACTTCCTACGAGCAGTACTTC.

The rearrangement uses TRBV4-2 and TRBJ2-3; 7 bases are a match to TRBD2. CDR1 is LGHNA and CDR2 is YNFKEQ in the germline V gene. V was pared by 5 bases and J by 2 bases, with 13 bases of the junction left unmatched. CDR3 length: 17 residues. CDR3 in amino acids: CASSNREALDITDTQYF. The CDR3 DNA reads TGTGCCAGCAGCAACCGGGAGGCCCTCGATATCACAGATACGCAGTATTTT.

The chain joins TRBV6-6 to TRBJ1-6; D is uncertain. The germline CDR1 and CDR2 sequences are MNHNY and SVGAGI (reference sequence). V was trimmed by 2 bases and J by 8 bases, leaving 10 bases between them. The length of the CDR3 is 14 residues. CDR3 sequence: CASSYRGVDSPLHF. The CDR3 coding sequence is TGTGCCAGCAGTTACCGGGGAGTGGATTCACCCCTCCACTTT.

In this sample, this clone turned up once. V usage is TRBV5-1 and J usage is TRBJ2-7, with 9 bases matching TRBD1. Germline assignment: CDR1 SGHRS and CDR2 YFSETQ. CDR3 length: 16 amino acids. The V segment lost 4 bases and the J segment 1 base; nucleotides outside the gene matches: 9. The chain's CDR3 is CASSDGPGQGSYEQYF. The CDR3 coding sequence is TGCGCCAGCAGCGATGGGCCGGGACAGGGATCCTACGAGCAGTACTTC.

The V gene is TRBV18, the J gene TRBJ2-5, with D perhaps matching TRBD1 (5 bases). The V end was cut by 1 base, the J end by 2 bases, with 8 bases between. Germline values: CDR1 KGHSH, CDR2 LQKENI. The CDR3 has 14 residues. The DNA of the CDR3 is TGTGCCAGCTCACCACTACAGGTTCAAGAGACCCAGTACTTC. Its protein product is CASSPLQVQETQYF.

This clone came up a few times. The genes are TRBV7-6 and TRBJ2-7; 10 bases map to TRBD2. Looked up from germline, CDR1 is SGHVS and CDR2 is FNYEAQ. J was trimmed by 6 bases and V by 4 bases; bases with no gene match: 3. The CDR3 runs 13 residues. The CDR3 DNA follows: TGTGCCAGCAGCTCACTAGCGGGGAGCGAGCAGTACTTC. It encodes CASSSLAGSEQYF.

The chain combines TRBV27 with TRBJ1-3; D unclear. The ends were cut back, 0 bases at V and 0 bases at J, with 6 bases in the middle. This CDR3 is 15 amino acids long. The germline V gene encodes CDR1 MNHEY and CDR2 SMNVEV (reference sequence). DNA for the CDR3: TGTGCCAGCAGTTTATCGATCAGCTCTGGAAACACCATATATTTT. This codes for CASSLSISSGNTIYF.

The rearrangement joins TRBV19 to TRBJ1-2, with D perhaps TRBD1 (5 bases). The CDR3 consists of 15 residues. Deletions cut 9 bases from V and 3 bases from J, with 20 bases between. CDR1 and CDR2 from the germline V gene are LNHDA and SQIVND (reference sequence). The CDR3 protein is CASHGPQGVYYGYTF. CDR3 sequence (DNA): TGTGCCAGCCATGGGCCCCAGGGTGTGTACTATGGCTACACCTTC.

This clone came up a few times. The chain couples TRBV19 to TRBJ2-3, with D tentatively TRBD1 (5 bases). The CDR3 runs to 13 residues. Trimming took off 3 bases at V and 2 bases at J, with 6 bases between the two ends. Germline V gene sequence: CDR1 LNHDA, CDR2 SQIVND (reference sequence). CDR3 sequence: CASSMTATDTQYF. As DNA, the CDR3 is TGTGCCAGTAGTATGACAGCCACAGATACGCAGTATTTT.

V is TRBV5-6 and J is TRBJ2-1; D is undetermined. Germline assignment: CDR1 SGHDT and CDR2 YYEEEE. Trimming took 2 bases from V and 4 from J, leaving 7 bases between them. The CDR3 runs 13 residues. The CDR3 DNA is TGTGCCAGCAGCTTCGACATGTACAATGAGCAGTTCTTC. It yields the protein CASSFDMYNEQFF.

This clone was seen more than once but under ten times. The V call is TRBV5-1, the J call TRBJ1-1; TRBD1 agrees at 9 bases. The J segment lost 5 bases and the V segment lost 4 bases, leaving 9 bases of the junction unmatched. The CDR3 runs to 15 residues. Germline V gene lookup returns CDR1 SGHRS and CDR2 YFSETQ. CDR3 sequence (DNA): TGCGCCAGCAGCCTCCGGACAGGGGACAGTACTGAAGCTTTCTTT. Translated: CASSLRTGDSTEAFF.

The chain is built from TRBV6-5 and TRBJ2-5; D might be TRBD1 (6 bases). The germline CDR1 and CDR2 sequences are MNHEY and SVGAGI. Trimming pared 7 bases from V and 6 bases from J, leaving 21 bases between. The CDR3 is 15 amino acids. The CDR3 nucleotides are TGTGCCAGCATGGACAGCGAAATGAGCATGAAGACCCAGTACTTC. Encoded protein: CASMDSEMSMKTQYF.

This clone has only a few counts. The gene calls are TRBV6-1 and TRBJ1-2; D unclear. The CDR3 covers 13 residues. Germline loops: CDR1 MNHNS, CDR2 SASEGT. V was pared by 6 bases and J by 2 bases, with 10 bases between. The chain's CDR3 is CASSRAGNYGYTF. The CDR3 DNA sequence: TGTGCCAGCAGCCGTGCGGGGAACTATGGCTACACCTTC.

For the CDR3, the DNA is TGTGCCAGCTTCGCCCTTTCCAGCTCCTACAATGAGCAGTTCTTC. It encodes CASFALSSSYNEQFF. The rearrangement uses TRBV5-6 and TRBJ2-1; no definite D call. The CDR3 loop spans 15 amino acids. V was clipped by 7 bases and J by 0 bases, with 14 bases between them. Germline V CDR1 and CDR2: SGHDT, YYEEEE. Together with reference TRBV5-6 and TRBJ2-1, the CDR3 gives the full variable domain: DAGVTQSPTHLIKTRGQQVTLRCSPKSGHDTVSWYQQALGQGPQFIFQYYEEEERQRGNFPDRFSGHQFPNYSSELNVNALLLGDSALYLCASFALSSSYNEQFFGPGTRLTVL.

The chain links TRBV7-9 to TRBJ2-7; 8 nucleotides agree with TRBD1. The CDR3 has 14 residues. CDR1 is SEHNR and CDR2 is FQNEAQ in the germline V gene (reference sequence). Trimming cost V 4 bases and J 4 bases; bases outside gene matches: 6. CDR3 sequence: CASSWTGSQYEQYF. The CDR3 DNA sequence: TGTGCCAGCAGCTGGACAGGGAGCCAGTACGAGCAGTACTTC.

J is TRBJ1-5 and V is TRBV5-1; D not certain. Germline-derived CDR1 and CDR2 are SGHRS and YFSETQ. The CDR3 has 14 amino acids. The V end was cut by 4 bases, the J end by 6 bases, with 14 bases between. This chain's CDR3 is CASSQEADRQPQHF. CDR3 bases: TGCGCCAGCAGCCAGGAAGCAGATCGTCAGCCCCAGCATTTT.

The CDR3 DNA reads as TGTGCCATCAGATCAGCAGGGGGCGGCGATGAAAAACTGTTTTTT. Amino acid sequence: CAIRSAGGGDEKLFF. V and J are TRBV10-3 and TRBJ1-4, with 8 bases fitting TRBD1. Germline trimming cut 6 bases from V and 6 bases from J; bases unmatched to any gene: 9. Looked up from germline, CDR1 is ENHRY and CDR2 is SYGVKD. The CDR3 extends over 15 amino acids.

The chain joins TRBV7-9 to TRBJ2-7, with 10 nucleotides matching TRBD1. The germline CDR1 and CDR2 sequences are SEHNR and FQNEAQ (reference sequence). V was pared by 3 bases and J by 1 base, with 6 bases of the junction left unmatched. The CDR3 consists of 16 residues. The CDR3 region is CASSFLDRGPSYEQYF. In DNA, the CDR3 is TGTGCCAGCAGCTTCCTCGACAGGGGGCCGTCCTACGAGCAGTACTTC.

The V gene is TRBV7-6, the J gene TRBJ2-1; 7 bases fit TRBD1. V dropped 3 bases and J dropped 0; count of bases not matched to a gene: 5. Germline CDR1 is SGHVS and CDR2 is FNYEAQ. This CDR3 contains 16 residues. In DNA, the CDR3 is TGTGCCAGCAGCTTCTTAACAGGGGACTCCTACAATGAGCAGTTCTTC. Its translation: CASSFLTGDSYNEQFF.

The CDR3 DNA reads TGTGCCAGCAGTGAACGTCTAGCGGGGGGGCGGCTTTTGACAGATACGCAGTATTTT. This codes for CASSERLAGGRLLTDTQYF. The chain has TRBV2 and TRBJ2-3, with 12 bases lining up with TRBD2. CDR3 length: 19 amino acids. CDR1 and CDR2 from the germline V gene are SNHLY and FYNNEI. The V gene end was trimmed by 2 bases and the J gene end by 3 bases; junction bases not matched to a gene: 12.

This clone appeared a single time. The V gene is TRBV5-4, the J gene TRBJ2-6; the match to TRBD1 covers 9 bases. The CDR3 runs 16 residues. Germline loops: CDR1 SGHNT, CDR2 YYREEE (reference sequence). The trim removed 9 bases at V and 0 bases at J, leaving 7 bases unmatched. CDR3 in DNA: TGTGCCACCAAGGGACAGGGTTTCTCTGGGGCCAACGTCCTGACTTTC. As protein: CATKGQGFSGANVLTF.

This clone has a handful of counts. The J gene is TRBJ1-4, the V gene TRBV9; D gene ambiguous. Trimming stripped 1 base from V and 5 bases from J, with 12 bases between. This CDR3 is 15 amino acids long. Germline CDR1 reads SGDLS; CDR2 reads YYNGEE. DNA of the CDR3: TGTGCCAGCAGCGTAAATGTGGCCTTGAATGAAAAACTGTTTTTT. Translation gives CASSVNVALNEKLFF.

V usage is TRBV14 and J usage is TRBJ2-1; 11 bases align to TRBD2. Germline CDR1 is SGHDN and CDR2 is FVKESK. The CDR3 consists of 15 residues. Trimming at V came to 6 bases and at J to 4 bases, leaving 5 bases not matched to a gene. The DNA for the CDR3 is TGTGCCAGCAGTCTCGGGACTAGCGGTTACAATGAGCAGTTCTTC. Translated: CASSLGTSGYNEQFF.

CDR3 sequence: CASSLSPLVPSYEQYF. As DNA, the CDR3 is TGTGCCAGCAGTTTAAGCCCACTTGTTCCGTCCTACGAGCAGTACTTC. The rearrangement uses TRBV28 and TRBJ2-7; D remains unclear. The CDR3 has 16 residues. V lost 2 bases, J lost 1 base, and 15 bases lay in between. Germline loops: CDR1 MDHEN, CDR2 SYDVKM.

The chain carries TRBV7-8 and TRBJ1-5; D may be TRBD1 (6 bases). V was pared by 0 bases and J by 6 bases, with 18 bases between. There are 17 residues in the CDR3. Germline loops: CDR1 SGHVS, CDR2 FQNEAQ. The CDR3 is CASSLATGHREGQPQHF. The CDR3 DNA reads as TGTGCCAGCAGCTTAGCCACGGGACATAGAGAAGGTCAGCCCCAGCATTTT.

This clone appeared a few times. The genes are TRBV14 and TRBJ2-1; 8 nucleotides align to TRBD2. Germline loops: CDR1 SGHDN, CDR2 FVKESK. V lost 1 base, J lost 1 base, and 9 bases stayed unmatched. This CDR3 has 18 amino acids. For the CDR3, the DNA is TGTGCCAGCAGCCAAGGTTCTGCTAGCGGGCTTTCCTACAATGAGCAGTTCTTC. Amino acids: CASSQGSASGLSYNEQFF.

The chain couples TRBV6-1 to TRBJ1-3; D is perhaps TRBD1 (5 bases). The V end was cut by 4 bases, the J end by 2 bases, with 15 bases between. Germline V gives CDR1 MNHNS, CDR2 SASEGT. This CDR3 is 16 amino acids long. CDR3 nucleotide sequence: TGTGCCAGCAGTGGCCATACTTTGGGGCCTGGAAACACCATATATTTT. This sequence encodes CASSGHTLGPGNTIYF.

This CDR3 reads CASSTGVTSTDTQYF. The CDR3 nucleotides read TGTGCCAGTAGTACCGGAGTGACGAGCACAGATACGCAGTATTTT. The gene calls are TRBV19 and TRBJ2-3; D remains unclear. From germline, CDR1 is LNHDA and CDR2 SQIVND (reference sequence). V was trimmed by 4 bases and J by 0 bases, leaving 11 bases between them. CDR3 length: 15 amino acids. Full variable domain (outside the CDR3, taken from reference TRBV19 and TRBJ2-3): DGGITQSPKYLFRKEGQNVTLSCEQNLNHDAMYWYRQDPGQGLRLIYYSQIVNDFQKGDIAEGYSVSREKKESFPLTVTSAQKNPTAFYLCASSTGVTSTDTQYFGPGTRLTVL.

The chain has TRBV19 and TRBJ2-5, with 7 bases lining up with TRBD2. The CDR3 is 12 residues long. The V and J ends lost 8 bases and 5 bases, in that order; junction bases with no gene match: 5. CDR1 is LNHDA, CDR2 SQIVND, per germline (reference sequence). The CDR3 region has the DNA TGTGCCAGTCTGGGGCGGGAGGAGACCCAGTACTTC. This gives the protein CASLGREETQYF.

J is TRBJ2-7 and V is TRBV7-2, with 12 bases identical to TRBD1. V was clipped by 1 base and J by 6 bases; unmatched bases: 4. CDR3 length: 15 amino acids. Germline values: CDR1 SGHTA, CDR2 FQGNSA. The CDR3 region is CASSLDGTGGSEQYF. DNA for the CDR3: TGTGCCAGCAGCTTAGACGGGACAGGGGGCTCCGAGCAGTACTTC.

This clone came up a few times. J is TRBJ1-2 and V is TRBV7-6, with D perhaps TRBD1 (5 bases). Germline V CDR1 and CDR2: SGHVS, FNYEAQ. The V end was cut by 5 bases, the J end by 2 bases, with 12 bases between. CDR3 length: 14 residues. The CDR3 bases are TGTGCCAGCAGCCCCGTGAAGGGGAACTATGGCTACACCTTC. Amino acid sequence: CASSPVKGNYGYTF.